The entry that follows covers one TCR beta chain sequence. This specimen belongs to a study of cytotoxic CD8 clonotypes in ibrutinib-treated CLL. V was trimmed by 4 bases and J by 1 base, leaving 7 bases between them. Germline CDR1 SGHAT, CDR2 FQNNGV. The CDR3 contains 13 residues. The table came from immunoSEQ multiplex PCR; TCRdb's copy has only in-frame clones and leaves some out. The table has around 140,000 clones, around 80% seen once. This chain joins TRBV11-2 and TRBJ2-5; no firm D call. This sequence originates from a human donor with chronic lymphocytic leukemia. Material: PBMCs, obtained after 36 months of ibrutinib treatment. CDR3 sequence reads: CASSWRIQETQYF. The DNA for the CDR3 is TGTGCCAGCAGCTGGCGAATCCAAGAGACCCAGTACTTC.